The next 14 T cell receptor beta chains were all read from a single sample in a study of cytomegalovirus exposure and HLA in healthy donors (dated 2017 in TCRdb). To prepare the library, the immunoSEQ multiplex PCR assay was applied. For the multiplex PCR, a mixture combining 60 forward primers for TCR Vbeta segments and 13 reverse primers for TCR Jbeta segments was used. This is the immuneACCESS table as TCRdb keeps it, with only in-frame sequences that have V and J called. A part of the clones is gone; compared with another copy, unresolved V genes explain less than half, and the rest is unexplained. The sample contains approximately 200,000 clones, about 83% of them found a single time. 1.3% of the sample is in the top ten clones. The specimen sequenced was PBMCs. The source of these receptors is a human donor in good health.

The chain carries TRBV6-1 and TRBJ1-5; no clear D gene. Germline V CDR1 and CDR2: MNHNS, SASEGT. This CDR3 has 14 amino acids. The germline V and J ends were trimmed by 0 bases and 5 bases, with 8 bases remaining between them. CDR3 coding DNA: TGTGCCAGCAGTGAAGCGAAACAGTATCAGCCCCAGCATTTT. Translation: CASSEAKQYQPQHF.

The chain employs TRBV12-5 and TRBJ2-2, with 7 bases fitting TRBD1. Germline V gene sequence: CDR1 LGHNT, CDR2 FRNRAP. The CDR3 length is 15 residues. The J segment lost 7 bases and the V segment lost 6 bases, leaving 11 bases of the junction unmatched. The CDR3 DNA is TGTGCTAGTGGCGAGGGGCAGGGGGTCGGCGGGGAGCTGTTTTTT. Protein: CASGEGQGVGGELFF.

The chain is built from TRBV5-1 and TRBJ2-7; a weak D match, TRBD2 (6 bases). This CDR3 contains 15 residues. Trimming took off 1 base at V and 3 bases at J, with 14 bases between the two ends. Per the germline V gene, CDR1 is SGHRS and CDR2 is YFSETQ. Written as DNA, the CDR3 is TGCGCCAGCAGCTTGAAAGTGGCTAGCGACTACGAGCAGTACTTC. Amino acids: CASSLKVASDYEQYF.

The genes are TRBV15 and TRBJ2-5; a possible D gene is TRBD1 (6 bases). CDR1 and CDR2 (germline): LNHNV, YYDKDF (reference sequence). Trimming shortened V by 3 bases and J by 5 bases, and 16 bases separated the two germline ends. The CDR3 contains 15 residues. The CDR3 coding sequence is TGTGCCACCAGCAGTCCCGTTTCAGGGGCGGAGACCCAGTACTTC. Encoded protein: CATSSPVSGAETQYF.

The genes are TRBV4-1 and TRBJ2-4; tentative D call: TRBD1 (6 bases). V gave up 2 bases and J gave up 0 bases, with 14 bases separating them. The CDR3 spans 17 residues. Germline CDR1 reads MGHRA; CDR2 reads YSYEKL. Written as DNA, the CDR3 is TGCGCCAGCAGCCAACCAGGGGTGGCGCTAGCCAAAAACATTCAGTACTTC. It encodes CASSQPGVALAKNIQYF.

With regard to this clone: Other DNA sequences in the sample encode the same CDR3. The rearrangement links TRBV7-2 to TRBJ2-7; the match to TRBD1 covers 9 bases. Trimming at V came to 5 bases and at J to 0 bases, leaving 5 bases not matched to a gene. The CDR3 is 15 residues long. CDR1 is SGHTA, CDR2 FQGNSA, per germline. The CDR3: CASSLSGQGSYEQYF. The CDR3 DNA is TGTGCCAGCAGCCTCTCGGGACAGGGCTCCTACGAGCAGTACTTC.

The CDR3 protein is CASSLNPGQGNYGYTF. The CDR3 DNA sequence: TGTGCCAGCAGCTTAAACCCGGGACAGGGGAACTATGGCTACACCTTC. This chain joins TRBV11-2 and TRBJ1-2; 10 bases are a match to TRBD1. This CDR3 region has 16 residues. Unmatched junction bases numbered 5, after V lost 2 bases and J lost 2 bases. Germline V lookup: CDR1 SGHAT, CDR2 FQNNGV.

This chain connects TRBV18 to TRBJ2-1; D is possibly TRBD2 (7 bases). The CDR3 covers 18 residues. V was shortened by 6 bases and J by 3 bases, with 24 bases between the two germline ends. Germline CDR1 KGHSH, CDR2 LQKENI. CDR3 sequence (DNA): TGTGCCAGCTCGTCAACCGCCGGGGGGCTAGCGGACTACAATGAGCAGTTCTTC. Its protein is CASSSTAGGLADYNEQFF.

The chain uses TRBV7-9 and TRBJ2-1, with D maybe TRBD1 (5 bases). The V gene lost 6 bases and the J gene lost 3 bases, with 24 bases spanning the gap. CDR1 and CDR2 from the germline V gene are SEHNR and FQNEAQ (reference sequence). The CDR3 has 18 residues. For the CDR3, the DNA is TGTGCCAGCAGGGTCATGAAGCTGGGCCAAGGGGTCTACAATGAGCAGTTCTTC. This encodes CASRVMKLGQGVYNEQFF.

The CDR3 region is CASSWRQSYEQYF. CDR3 in DNA: TGTGCCAGCAGTTGGCGGCAGTCCTACGAGCAGTACTTC. The chain carries TRBV27 and TRBJ2-7; D unclear. V was cut by 4 bases and J by 1 base, with 8 bases left in between. CDR3 length: 13 residues. Germline CDR1 is MNHEY and CDR2 is SMNVEV (reference sequence).

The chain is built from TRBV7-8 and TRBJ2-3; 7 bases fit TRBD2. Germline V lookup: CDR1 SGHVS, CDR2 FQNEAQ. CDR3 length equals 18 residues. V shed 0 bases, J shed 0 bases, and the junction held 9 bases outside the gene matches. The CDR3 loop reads CASSLAGASGISTDTQYF. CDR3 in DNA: TGTGCCAGCAGCTTAGCCGGGGCTAGCGGAATTAGCACAGATACGCAGTATTTT. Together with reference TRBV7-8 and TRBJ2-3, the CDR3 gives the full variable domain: GAGVSQSPRYKVAKRGQDVALRCDPISGHVSLFWYQQALGQGPEFLTYFQNEAQLDKSGLPSDRFFAERPEGSVSTLKIQRTQQEDSAVYLCASSLAGASGISTDTQYFGPGTRLTVL.

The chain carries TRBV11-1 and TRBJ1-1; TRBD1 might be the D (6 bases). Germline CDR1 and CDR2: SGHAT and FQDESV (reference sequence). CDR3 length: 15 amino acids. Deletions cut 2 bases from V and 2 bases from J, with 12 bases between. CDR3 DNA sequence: TGTGCCAGCAGCTTACCCCGGACAGTTAACACTGAAGCTTTCTTT. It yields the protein CASSLPRTVNTEAFF. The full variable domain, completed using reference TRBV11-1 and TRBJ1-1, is EAEVAQSPRYKITEKSQAVAFWCDPISGHATLYWYRQILGQGPELLVQFQDESVVDDSQLPKDRFSAERLKGVDSTLKIQPAELGDSAMYLCASSLPRTVNTEAFFGQGTRLTVV.

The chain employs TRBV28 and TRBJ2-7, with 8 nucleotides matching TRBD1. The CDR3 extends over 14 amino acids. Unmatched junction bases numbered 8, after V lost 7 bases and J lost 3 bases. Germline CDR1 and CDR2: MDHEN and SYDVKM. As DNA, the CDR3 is TGTGCCAGCACCCCGACAGGGGCCCGCTACGAGCAGTACTTC. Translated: CASTPTGARYEQYF.

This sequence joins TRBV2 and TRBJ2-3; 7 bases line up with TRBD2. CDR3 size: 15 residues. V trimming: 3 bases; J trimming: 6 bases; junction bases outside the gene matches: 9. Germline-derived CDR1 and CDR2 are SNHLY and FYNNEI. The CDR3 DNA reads TGTGCCAGCAGTGACGCGGGAGTAAGGTGGGATACGCAGTATTTT. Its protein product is CASSDAGVRWDTQYF.